Presented here are 11 T cell receptor beta chains from one specimen sequenced in a study of neurological immune-mediated disorders. TCRdb redid the calling of the 5' RACE reads with MiXCR, one entry per CDR3 protein. The sample carries 35,000 to 40,000 distinct CDR3 sequences, approximately 10% recorded once. The sample was CD4+ T cells from blood. These receptors were taken from a woman aged 30 to 39 with HTLV-1-associated myelopathy (HAM/TSP).

This clonotype is medium-sized (0.01 to 0.1%). CDR3 sequence (DNA): TGTGCCACCAGTGATCCCCTCAAAGGAATCGATGAGCAGTTCTTC. Translation gives CATSDPLKGIDEQFF. This chain connects TRBV24-1 to TRBJ2-1; no reliable D call. The V and J ends lost 3 bases and 8 bases respectively, with 16 bases between them. This CDR3 contains 15 residues. CDR1 is KGHDR, CDR2 SFDVKD, per germline.

By share of the sample, this clonotype is medium-sized. J is TRBJ1-3 and V is TRBV20-1; D is perhaps TRBD1 (6 bases). Germline V gives CDR1 DFQATT, CDR2 SNEGSKA (reference sequence). V shed 3 bases and J shed 1 base, with 10 bases lying between them. This CDR3 has 14 residues. The chain's CDR3 is CSASTGSSGNTIYF. DNA of the CDR3: TGCAGTGCTAGTACAGGGTCATCTGGAAACACCATATATTTT.

By share of the sample, this clonotype is medium-sized. V is TRBV14 and J is TRBJ2-2; D ambiguous. With 4 bases removed from V and 6 bases from J, the gap between germline ends came to 6 bases. This CDR3 region has 12 residues. CDR1 and CDR2 from the germline V gene are SGHDN and FVKESK. The DNA for the CDR3 is TGTGCCAGCAGCCTTGTTCCCGGGGAGCTGTTTTTT. Its translation: CASSLVPGELFF.

The chain employs TRBV5-1 and TRBJ1-1, with D perhaps TRBD1 (5 bases). Trimming took 5 bases from V and 2 from J, leaving 19 bases between them. From germline, CDR1 is SGHRS and CDR2 YFSETQ. The CDR3 is 16 amino acids. The CDR3 protein is CASSPEPGLSNTEAFF. CDR3 nucleotides: TGCGCCAGCAGTCCCGAACCGGGACTGAGTAACACTGAAGCTTTCTTT.

This clonotype is medium-sized within its sample. V is TRBV5-8 and J is TRBJ2-7; D is unclear. V lost 3 bases and J lost 1, with 5 bases in between. This CDR3 contains 12 residues. Per germline, CDR1 SGHTS and CDR2 YDEGEE. The DNA of the CDR3 is TGTGCCAGCAGCTCAGATTCCTACGAGCAGTACTTC. Its translation is CASSSDSYEQYF.

This clonotype was counted at least ten times. This rearrangement joins TRBV5-1 to TRBJ2-1; TRBD2 aligns across 9 bases. Germline V CDR1 and CDR2: SGHRS, YFSETQ. V gave up 1 base and J gave up 5 bases; unmatched junction bases: 4. The CDR3 is 15 amino acids. The CDR3 sequence: CASSLLAGANNEQFF. The CDR3 DNA sequence: TGCGCCAGCAGCTTGTTAGCGGGGGCAAACAATGAGCAGTTCTTC.

This clonotype was counted at least ten times. The rearrangement links TRBV12-3 or TRBV12-4 to TRBJ1-5, with D maybe TRBD1 (5 bases). V was clipped by 6 bases and J by 4 bases, with 10 bases between them. The CDR3 loop spans 13 amino acids. The CDR3 reads CASRRGTNQPQHF. DNA for the CDR3: TGTGCCAGCAGGCGGGGGACGAATCAGCCCCAGCATTTT.

This clonotype was found many times. J is TRBJ1-2 and V is TRBV20-1, with 11 bases identical to TRBD1. There are 14 residues in the CDR3. CDR1 and CDR2 from the germline V gene are DFQATT and SNEGSKA (reference sequence). The V and J ends lost 5 bases and 6 bases, in that order; junction bases with no gene match: 8. The CDR3 is CSAPGDRGVDGYTF. CDR3 nucleotides: TGCAGTGCTCCCGGGGACAGGGGGGTTGATGGCTACACCTTC.

Ten or more counts support this clonotype. V and J are TRBV5-1 and TRBJ2-2; D is tentatively TRBD1 or TRBD2 (6 bases each). CDR1 is SGHRS, CDR2 YFSETQ, per germline. Trimming removed 4 bases at V and 3 bases at J, with 16 bases between. This CDR3 has 16 amino acids. The CDR3 region is CASSPEGTGYTGELFF. CDR3 nucleotide sequence: TGCGCCAGCAGCCCGGAGGGAACAGGGTACACCGGGGAGCTGTTTTTT. The full variable domain, with the rest looked up from reference TRBV5-1 and TRBJ2-2, is KAGVTQTPRYLIKTRGQQVTLSCSPISGHRSVSWYQQTPGQGLQFLFEYFSETQRNKGNFPGRFSGRQFSNSRSEMNVSTLELGDSALYLCASSPEGTGYTGELFFGEGSRLTVL.

This clonotype was seen ten or more times. This chain connects TRBV20-1 to TRBJ1-5; tentative D call: TRBD1 (6 bases). Trimming took 6 bases from V and 3 from J, leaving 18 bases between them. The V gene's germline CDR1 is DFQATT and CDR2 SNEGSKA (reference sequence). The CDR3 is 15 amino acids. The CDR3 reads CSAKGGHGPNQPQHF. The CDR3 region has the DNA TGCAGTGCAAAGGGGGGGCACGGCCCCAATCAGCCCCAGCATTTT.

This clonotype was detected ten times or more. The chain joins TRBV5-1 to TRBJ2-2; possible D gene TRBD1, 6 bases. Germline V gene sequence: CDR1 SGHRS, CDR2 YFSETQ. Trimming left V 1 base short and J 7 bases short, with 11 bases between. The CDR3 totals 14 residues. CDR3 bases: TGCGCCAGCAGCTTGCCAGGGGTGATCGGGGAGCTGTTTTTT. Amino acids: CASSLPGVIGELFF. Variable domain in full (rest from reference TRBV5-1 and TRBJ2-2): KAGVTQTPRYLIKTRGQQVTLSCSPISGHRSVSWYQQTPGQGLQFLFEYFSETQRNKGNFPGRFSGRQFSNSRSEMNVSTLELGDSALYLCASSLPGVIGELFFGEGSRLTVL.